This passage covers 13 T cell receptor beta chains from one sample sequenced in a study of blood T cell repertoires in COVID-19. Sequencing was performed with immunoSEQ multiplex PCR; in TCRdb, only in-frame clones are kept and a portion is missing. The repertoire has some 250,000 clones, roughly 90% of them found once; the top ten carry approximately 2.4%. Sequenced material: PBMCs or T cells enriched from blood (not recorded which). The receptor set was obtained from a woman aged 40 to 49 with acute COVID-19.

The gene calls are TRBV21-1 and TRBJ1-2; TRBD1 is the table's D call and was not checked against the DNA. TRBV21-1 is a pseudogene locus. The length of the CDR3 is 16 residues. For the CDR3, the DNA is TGTGCCAGCAGCAAAAAGTGGGGACAGAAAAATAATGGCTACACCTTC. Its protein product is CASSKKWGQKNNGYTF.

The CDR3 sequence: CASGHQGNYEQYF. The CDR3 DNA is TGTGCCAGCGGACACCAGGGGAACTACGAGCAGTACTTC. The chain combines TRBV5-4 with TRBJ2-7; tentatively, D is TRBD1 (6 bases). Per germline, CDR1 SGHNT and CDR2 YYREEE (reference sequence). The CDR3 extends over 13 amino acids. V was trimmed by 7 bases and J by 3 bases, leaving 14 bases between them.

This chain links TRBV5-4 with TRBJ1-1; tentative D call: TRBD1 (5 bases). Germline V gene data show CDR1 as SGHNT and CDR2 as YYREEE (reference sequence). Trimming left V 5 bases short and J 4 bases short, with 12 bases between. The CDR3 loop spans 13 amino acids. The CDR3 reads CASSPTGTTEAFF. The CDR3 DNA follows: TGTGCCAGCAGTCCTACAGGAACCACTGAAGCTTTCTTT.

This clone was found once. The chain links TRBV10-3 to TRBJ2-5, with TRBD1 matching 11 bases. Germline V CDR1 and CDR2: ENHRY, SYGVKD. The V gene end was trimmed by 10 bases and the J gene end by 5 bases; junction bases not matched to a gene: 9. This CDR3 has 14 residues. The CDR3 DNA reads as TGTGCCACCCGCGGGACAGGGGGAGCTGAGACCCAGTACTTC. It specifies CATRGTGGAETQYF.

The chain uses TRBV5-1 and TRBJ2-3, with TRBD2 identical over 9 bases. After removal of 4 bases from V and 1 base from J, the junction contained 4 bases not matched to a gene. The CDR3 has 15 amino acids. Per germline, CDR1 SGHRS and CDR2 YFSETQ. CDR3 bases: TGCGCCAGCAGCATTAGCGGGAGCGGCACAGATACGCAGTATTTT. The encoded protein is CASSISGSGTDTQYF.

The chain has TRBV4-3 and TRBJ1-1, with 8 bases matching TRBD1. V was pared by 3 bases and J by 0 bases, with 9 bases of the junction left unmatched. Looked up from germline, CDR1 is LGHNA and CDR2 is YSLEER. CDR3 size: 17 residues. CDR3 coding DNA: TGCGCCAGCAGCCAGGACGGACAGGGTTCGTTGAACACTGAAGCTTTCTTT. Amino acid sequence: CASSQDGQGSLNTEAFF.

The gene calls are TRBV30 and TRBJ2-7, with TRBD2 matching 7 bases. After removal of 3 bases from V and 2 bases from J, the junction contained 1 base not matched to a gene. This CDR3 comprises 12 residues. The germline CDR1 and CDR2 sequences are GTSNPN and SVGIG (reference sequence). The CDR3 loop reads CAWSGGTYEQYF. CDR3 sequence (DNA): TGTGCCTGGAGCGGGGGGACCTACGAGCAGTACTTC.

The V gene is TRBV19, the J gene TRBJ1-2; TRBD1 is a possible D gene (6 bases). This CDR3 spans 13 amino acids. Germline lookup yields CDR1 LNHDA and CDR2 SQIVND (reference sequence). V lost 2 bases, J lost 8 bases, and 12 bases lay in between. CDR3 in DNA: TGTGCCAGTAGTATACGGGGGGCGCCCGGCTACACCTTC. It yields the protein CASSIRGAPGYTF. The entire variable domain, with the rest obtained from reference TRBV19 and TRBJ1-2, is as follows: DGGITQSPKYLFRKEGQNVTLSCEQNLNHDAMYWYRQDPGQGLRLIYYSQIVNDFQKGDIAEGYSVSREKKESFPLTVTSAQKNPTAFYLCASSIRGAPGYTFGSGTRLTVV.

The chain couples TRBV9 to TRBJ2-5, with D perhaps matching TRBD1 (6 bases). This CDR3 has 15 residues. V was cut by 0 bases and J by 3 bases, with 12 bases left in between. CDR1 is SGDLS and CDR2 is YYNGEE in the germline V gene. CDR3: CASSVEGQGKETQYF. The CDR3 DNA follows: TGTGCCAGCAGCGTAGAAGGTCAGGGGAAAGAGACCCAGTACTTC.

J is TRBJ2-7 and V is TRBV12-3 or TRBV12-4; D ambiguous. V was shortened by 1 base and J by 2 bases, with 6 bases between the two germline ends. The CDR3 is made up of 13 amino acids. CDR3 sequence reads: CASSLGETYEQYF. CDR3 in DNA: TGTGCCAGCAGTTTAGGAGAAACCTACGAGCAGTACTTC.

CDR3 coding DNA: TGTGCCAGCAGTCTCCTTAGCGGGAGCTCCTACAATGAGCAGTTCTTC. It translates to CASSLLSGSSYNEQFF. The chain has TRBV6-2 or TRBV6-3 and TRBJ2-1; 9 bases map to TRBD2. The CDR3 length is 16 residues. Unmatched junction bases numbered 5, after V lost 5 bases and J lost 0 bases. Germline CDR1 is MNHEY and CDR2 is SVGEGT.

V and J are TRBV5-4 and TRBJ1-1, with D maybe TRBD1 (5 bases). CDR1 and CDR2 (germline): SGHNT, YYREEE (reference sequence). CDR3 length: 13 amino acids. Trimming took off 0 bases at V and 8 bases at J, with 11 bases between the two ends. The CDR3 DNA sequence: TGTGCCAGCAGCTTGGTTGAAGGGGCGGAAGCTTTCTTT. Translating it yields CASSLVEGAEAFF. Combining the CDR3 with reference TRBV5-4 and TRBJ1-1 gives the whole variable domain ETGVTQSPTHLIKTRGQQVTLRCSSQSGHNTVSWYQQALGQGPQFIFQYYREEENGRGNFPPRFSGLQFPNYSSELNVNALELDDSALYLCASSLVEGAEAFFGQGTRLTVV.

This chain's CDR3 is CAWSPGQGYYGYTF. CDR3 DNA: TGTGCCTGGAGCCCGGGACAGGGGTACTATGGCTACACCTTC. V usage is TRBV30 and J usage is TRBJ1-2; 10 nucleotides match TRBD1. Germline assignment: CDR1 GTSNPN and CDR2 SVGIG (reference sequence). V gave up 3 bases and J gave up 3 bases; unmatched junction bases: 4. The CDR3 has 14 residues.